This T cell receptor beta chain was sequenced during a study of T cell responses to AZD1222 COVID-19 vaccine. Turning to this clone: The antigen is unknown.

The length of the CDR3 is 15 residues. V was clipped by 7 bases and J by 0 bases, with 13 bases between them. Germline V gene lookup returns CDR1 MNHEY and CDR2 SVGAGI. Broader study findings: Clonal diversity was possibly underestimated, and white British individuals and females predominated among donors. Samples come after the peak T cell response, not at day 14.

Repertoires were generated with immunoSEQ multiplex PCR, while TCRdb's copy carries only in-frame clones and drops some. The sample lists about 150,000 clones, 85% to 90% occurring once. The sequences come from peripheral blood, collected on day 0 of MenACWY control vaccination. The chain links TRBV6-5 to TRBJ1-3, with unresolved D. This clonotype originated in an adult in good health. In DNA, the CDR3 is TGTGCCAGCACCCTAACGGTGGGCTCTGGAAACACCATATATTTT. Its translation: CASTLTVGSGNTIYF.